A selection of T cell receptor beta chains follows, all from one sample in a study of response to subunit inactivated influenza vaccine. One entry per CDR3 protein results from TCRdb running MiXCR on the RT-PCR reads. The table has about 650,000 distinct CDR3 sequences, 15% to 18% seen once. The input for sequencing was PBMCs from blood, taken about 13 days after vaccination. All receptors derive from a man aged 50 to 59 who received an inactivated influenza vaccine. CDR3s leave out the opening cysteine and the closing phenylalanine or tryptophan. A clone size is listed for some rows: how often the clone was seen (once, few, many), or a class if it is expanded.

clone_size j_call v_call cdr3_aa
. TRBJ2-7 TRBV4-1 ASSQDLGALYEQY
. TRBJ2-3 TRBV27 ASSATSGGLLGFTDTQY
. TRBJ2-3 TRBV29-1 SVVFGGRGTDTQY
few TRBJ2-1 TRBV5-6 ASSPDANSYNEQF
many TRBJ1-1 TRBV18 ASSPRRAEAF
. TRBJ2-7 TRBV4-3 ASSQDPAGWGEQY
. TRBJ1-5 TRBV6-1 ASRGRAGQPQH
. TRBJ2-3 TRBV5-1 ASTVDTDTQY
. TRBJ2-7 TRBV7-2 ASSLGTSETLKY
. TRBJ2-1 TRBV10-3 AISGASGYSYNEQF
. TRBJ2-7 TRBV5-1 ASSLVGGDSSYEQY
. TRBJ2-3 TRBV7-2 ASSLLYRGPDTQY
. TRBJ2-1 TRBV5-6 ASSKPPGLAGGKRNEQF
. TRBJ2-5 TRBV7-3 ASSSRQGSTQY
many TRBJ2-3 TRBV24-1 ATSDPAPDVKTGVLGTDTQY
. TRBJ2-1 TRBV7-2 ASSLESTILNEQF
. TRBJ2-7 TRBV3-1 ASSHWSAGRYYEQY
. TRBJ1-6 TRBV6-1 ASRITGDSPLH
many TRBJ1-2 TRBV5-1 ASSSSGEGRGYT